The 30 T cell receptor beta chains reported below all come from one sample, sequenced in a study of OX40 agonist ivuxolimab in advanced cancers. Clones were sequenced by immunoSEQ multiplex PCR, and TCRdb holds only the in-frame ones, with some missing. This sample has some 96,000 clones, with approximately 90% found just once. Specimen: CD4+ or CD8+ T cells sorted from blood, collected in a trial of the OX40 agonist ivuxolimab. Receptor source: an adult with an advanced solid tumor such as melanoma, head and neck, liver or kidney cancer.

The rearrangement links TRBV6-5 to TRBJ1-1; unclear D gene. Per the germline V gene, CDR1 is MNHEY and CDR2 is SVGAGI. Trimming stripped 6 bases from V and 4 bases from J, with 12 bases between. This CDR3 is built from 13 residues. The CDR3 loop reads CASRYDGVTEAFF. In DNA, the CDR3 is TGTGCCAGCAGATACGACGGGGTCACTGAAGCTTTCTTT.

The J gene is TRBJ2-3, the V gene TRBV11-1, with 9 bases fitting TRBD1. The V segment lost 5 bases and the J segment 3 bases; nucleotides outside the gene matches: 9. CDR1 and CDR2 (germline): SGHAT, FQDESV (reference sequence). The CDR3 length is 16 residues. This CDR3 is CASSHPGDRVTDTQYF. For the CDR3, the DNA is TGTGCCAGCAGCCACCCCGGGGACAGGGTTACAGATACGCAGTATTTT.

The chain employs TRBV7-2 and TRBJ2-7; D uncertain. V was shortened by 6 bases and J by 0 bases, with 12 bases between the two germline ends. Germline V gives CDR1 SGHTA, CDR2 FQGNSA. CDR3 length: 14 residues. The CDR3 region is CASSQTDTSYEQYF. The CDR3 DNA follows: TGTGCCAGCAGTCAGACCGACACCTCCTACGAGCAGTACTTC.

This chain links TRBV7-9 with TRBJ1-1; TRBD1 aligns across 10 bases. The CDR3 contains 17 residues. Germline assignment: CDR1 SEHNR and CDR2 FQNEAQ (reference sequence). V was pared by 2 bases and J by 5 bases, with 11 bases of the junction left unmatched. CDR3 amino acids: CASSLPLGGTGATEAFF. The CDR3, as DNA: TGTGCCAGCAGCTTACCCCTTGGAGGGACAGGGGCAACTGAAGCTTTCTTT.

The chain links TRBV11-2 to TRBJ2-7; D is unclear. The CDR3 loop spans 12 amino acids. Germline V gene data show CDR1 as SGHAT and CDR2 as FQNNGV. V lost 3 bases and J lost 6, with 9 bases in between. The CDR3 bases are TGTGCCAGCAGCTTGGGTCTCGGCGAGCAGTACTTC. Its protein is CASSLGLGEQYF.

This clone has only a few counts. V and J are TRBV19 and TRBJ1-4; D gene ambiguous. CDR1 and CDR2 from the germline V gene are LNHDA and SQIVND (reference sequence). The CDR3 runs to 16 residues. Trimming stripped 3 bases from V and 3 bases from J, with 14 bases between. Here the CDR3 reads CASSIGKGAANEKLFF. The CDR3 DNA sequence: TGTGCCAGTAGTATCGGAAAGGGAGCGGCTAATGAAAAACTGTTTTTT.

This chain links TRBV6-1 with TRBJ2-3, with D possibly being TRBD1 (6 bases). V lost 6 bases and J 6 bases, leaving 16 bases between the germline ends. CDR1 and CDR2 (germline): MNHNS, SASEGT. This CDR3 is 14 amino acids long. CDR3 loop: CASSTGILLDTQYF. The CDR3 bases are TGTGCCAGCAGCACAGGGATTTTGCTGGATACGCAGTATTTT.

The chain is built from TRBV20-1 and TRBJ2-5; unclear D gene. The V gene's germline CDR1 is DFQATT and CDR2 SNEGSKA (reference sequence). The V end was cut by 5 bases, the J end by 7 bases, with 8 bases between. CDR3 length equals 10 residues. For the CDR3, the DNA is TGCAGTGCTGCCTTTGGGACCCAGTACTTC. Translating it yields CSAAFGTQYF.

The CDR3 sequence: CAWSVFVPLFSYEQYF. Here the CDR3 DNA reads TGTGCCTGGAGTGTATTTGTCCCGCTGTTTTCTTACGAGCAGTACTTC. V is TRBV30 and J is TRBJ2-7; D uncertain. The germline CDR1 and CDR2 sequences are GTSNPN and SVGIG (reference sequence). There are 16 residues in the CDR3. V lost 0 bases and J 4 bases, leaving 19 bases between the germline ends.

The chain joins TRBV27 to TRBJ2-7, with D perhaps TRBD2 (5 bases). The CDR3 runs to 13 residues. Germline values: CDR1 MNHEY, CDR2 SMNVEV (reference sequence). The germline V and J ends were trimmed by 5 bases and 2 bases, with 10 bases remaining between them. Written as DNA, the CDR3 is TGTGCCAGCAGTCGAGGGTATCCCTACGAGCAGTACTTC. Its translation: CASSRGYPYEQYF.

This clone has a handful of counts. The chain links TRBV19 to TRBJ1-5, with TRBD1 matching 8 bases. This CDR3 is built from 16 residues. CDR1 LNHDA and CDR2 SQIVND come from the germline V gene (reference sequence). J gave up 2 bases and V 6 bases, and 9 bases lay outside the gene matches. As DNA, the CDR3 is TGTGCCAGTAGGCCGACAGGGGATGGAGGCAATCAGCCCCAGCATTTT. This codes for CASRPTGDGGNQPQHF.

The chain uses TRBV29-1 and TRBJ2-7; tentative D call: TRBD2 (6 bases). This CDR3 contains 12 residues. Trimming left V 8 bases short and J 3 bases short, with 14 bases between. Looked up from germline, CDR1 is SQVTM and CDR2 is ANQGSEA. This CDR3 is CSFGGPGYEQYF. CDR3 sequence (DNA): TGCAGCTTCGGGGGTCCGGGCTACGAGCAGTACTTC.

J is TRBJ2-6 and V is TRBV28; a weak D match, TRBD2 (6 bases). This CDR3 region has 18 residues. Looked up from germline, CDR1 is MDHEN and CDR2 is SYDVKM. The V and J ends lost 5 bases and 0 bases respectively, with 17 bases between them. This chain's CDR3 is CASSPSGVSVSGANVLTF. In DNA form, the CDR3 reads TGTGCCAGCAGTCCGTCGGGGGTCTCCGTCTCTGGGGCCAACGTCCTGACTTTC.

This clone was observed a single time. The rearrangement uses TRBV28 and TRBJ1-2; D gene uncertain. In germline, CDR1 is MDHEN, CDR2 SYDVKM. CDR3 length: 11 amino acids. V lost 5 bases and J 3 bases, leaving 4 bases between the germline ends. CDR3 protein: CASSGDYGYTF. CDR3 sequence (DNA): TGTGCCAGCAGTGGGGACTATGGCTACACCTTC.

In the case of this clone: The junction departs from germline at one end; a sequencing error may be responsible. This chain connects TRBV5-1 to TRBJ2-2; the match to TRBD2 covers 7 bases. CDR3 length equals 14 residues. CDR1 and CDR2 (germline): SGHRS, YFSETQ. The CDR3 loop reads CASRLGGTTGELFF. The CDR3 nucleotides read TGCGCCAGCAGGTTGGGAGGGACGACCGGGGAGCTGTTTTTT.

The chain has TRBV2 and TRBJ1-5; 7 nucleotides line up with TRBD1. The CDR3 has 18 amino acids. CDR1 and CDR2 (germline): SNHLY, FYNNEI. J lost 0 bases, V lost 6 bases, and 14 bases had no gene match. DNA of the CDR3: TGTGCCAGCAGCCGGGACAGCCTCTCATTTTATAGCAATCAGCCCCAGCATTTT. This sequence encodes CASSRDSLSFYSNQPQHF.

V is TRBV6-1 and J is TRBJ2-7; possibly TRBD1 or TRBD2 for D (5 bases each). The V and J ends lost 6 bases and 4 bases respectively, with 16 bases between them. Germline CDR1 is MNHNS and CDR2 is SASEGT. CDR3 length equals 14 residues. CDR3 sequence reads: CASRRGRDGYEQYF. As DNA, the CDR3 is TGTGCCAGCAGGAGGGGTCGTGATGGATACGAGCAGTACTTC.

This clone has only one observation. V usage is TRBV30 and J usage is TRBJ2-2, with TRBD2 as a possible D gene (6 bases). Trimming stripped 0 bases from V and 5 bases from J, with 16 bases between. Germline CDR1 and CDR2: GTSNPN and SVGIG (reference sequence). The CDR3 runs to 16 residues. In nucleotides, the CDR3 is TGTGCCTGGAGTGTACTCCGGGGGATGTTAACCGGGGAGCTGTTTTTT. It is translated as CAWSVLRGMLTGELFF.

The chain joins TRBV19 to TRBJ2-7, with no clear D. Germline V lookup: CDR1 LNHDA, CDR2 SQIVND (reference sequence). The V end was cut by 3 bases, the J end by 2 bases, with 8 bases between. This CDR3 region has 13 residues. This CDR3 reads CASSMGLTYEQYF. The CDR3 bases are TGTGCCAGTAGTATGGGCCTAACCTACGAGCAGTACTTC.

The rearrangement uses TRBV7-2 and TRBJ1-1; D is ambiguous. Trimming stripped 5 bases from V and 5 bases from J, with 9 bases between. The CDR3 spans 12 residues. CDR1 SGHTA and CDR2 FQGNSA come from the germline V gene. CDR3 in amino acids: CASSLSRTEAFF. In nucleotides, the CDR3 is TGTGCCAGCAGCCTATCGAGGACTGAAGCTTTCTTT.

This clone was seen a single time. This chain links TRBV7-9 with TRBJ1-1; no clear D. CDR3 length: 12 amino acids. The germline gives CDR1 SEHNR, CDR2 FQNEAQ (reference sequence). Between the trimmed V and J ends, which lost 2 bases and 5 bases, there was a span of 6 bases. The CDR3 loop reads CASSLKVTEAFF. CDR3 nucleotide sequence: TGTGCCAGCAGCTTAAAGGTTACTGAAGCTTTCTTT. Drawing the rest from reference TRBV7-9 and TRBJ1-1, the complete variable domain is DTGVSQNPRHKITKRGQNVTFRCDPISEHNRLYWYRQTLGQGPEFLTYFQNEAQLEKSRLLSDRFSAERPKGSFSTLEIQRTEQGDSAMYLCASSLKVTEAFFGQGTRLTVV.

The chain is built from TRBV21-1 and TRBJ2-3; the table's D call TRBD1 went unverified against the DNA. TRBV21-1 is a pseudogene. The CDR3 has 16 residues. CDR3 nucleotides: TGTGCCAGCAGCAAAGCGTCGGGACAGAACACAGATACGCAGTATTTT. It specifies CASSKASGQNTDTQYF.

The rearrangement joins TRBV18 to TRBJ1-3; weak D call: TRBD1 (5 bases). The germline gives CDR1 KGHSH, CDR2 LQKENI. The V and J ends lost 4 bases and 0 bases respectively, with 13 bases between them. CDR3 size: 16 residues. The CDR3 DNA sequence: TGTGCCAGCTCACAAAAGGACAACCGCTCTGGAAACACCATATATTTT. Amino acids: CASSQKDNRSGNTIYF.

The rearrangement links TRBV5-1 to TRBJ2-3, with 8 bases that match TRBD2. V dropped 4 bases and J dropped 7; count of bases not matched to a gene: 8. The CDR3 is made up of 14 amino acids. Germline CDR1 reads SGHRS; CDR2 reads YFSETQ. CDR3 region: CASSPGGGWNTQYF. The CDR3 bases are TGCGCCAGCAGCCCGGGAGGGGGTTGGAATACGCAGTATTTT.

This chain uses TRBV19 with TRBJ1-1; TRBD1 might be the D (5 bases). The CDR3 length is 16 residues. The V gene lost 7 bases and the J gene lost 4 bases, with 22 bases spanning the gap. Germline-derived CDR1 and CDR2 are LNHDA and SQIVND (reference sequence). The CDR3 DNA is TGTGCCAGTACCGTCACCGCCGGGGCTACGTCCACTGAAGCTTTCTTT. Encoded protein: CASTVTAGATSTEAFF.

This sequence joins TRBV4-1 and TRBJ2-3, with D possibly being TRBD2 (6 bases). Trimming pared 0 bases from V and 0 bases from J, leaving 19 bases between. The CDR3 length is 19 residues. Germline V gene data show CDR1 as MGHRA and CDR2 as YSYEKL. In DNA form, the CDR3 reads TGCGCCAGCAGCCAAGAAGCATCCTCGGGGGATACTAGCACAGATACGCAGTATTTT. As protein: CASSQEASSGDTSTDTQYF.

The gene calls are TRBV11-2 and TRBJ2-1, with D tentatively TRBD2 (6 bases). CDR3 length: 15 amino acids. Trimming left V 3 bases short and J 4 bases short, with 13 bases between. Germline CDR1 SGHAT, CDR2 FQNNGV. CDR3 in amino acids: CASSFRAGRYNEQFF. Here the CDR3 DNA reads TGTGCCAGCAGCTTCAGGGCGGGGAGGTACAATGAGCAGTTCTTC.

The chain couples TRBV7-3 to TRBJ2-3; D possibly corresponds to TRBD2 (5 bases). V lost 1 base, J lost 1 base, and 6 bases lay in between. The germline V gene has CDR1 SGHTA and CDR2 FQGTGA. This CDR3 region has 14 residues. The CDR3 nucleotides read TGTGCCAGCAGCTTAATGAGGGGCACAGATACGCAGTATTTT. Protein: CASSLMRGTDTQYF.

J is TRBJ1-1 and V is TRBV18; weak D call: TRBD1 (5 bases). The CDR3 sequence is 15 residues long. Trimming pared 3 bases from V and 2 bases from J, leaving 13 bases between. In germline, CDR1 is KGHSH, CDR2 LQKENI. CDR3 sequence (DNA): TGTGCCAGCTCACCTATTGACAGATTTAACACTGAAGCTTTCTTT. It yields the protein CASSPIDRFNTEAFF.

V usage is TRBV7-3 and J usage is TRBJ2-3; unclear D gene. V lost 1 base to trimming and J lost 2 bases, with 13 bases between them. The CDR3 spans 16 residues. Germline V gene lookup returns CDR1 SGHTA and CDR2 FQGTGA. The CDR3 coding sequence is TGTGCCAGCAGCTTAAAGGCCCCAACGACCACAGATACGCAGTATTTT. Protein sequence: CASSLKAPTTTDTQYF.